One and the same sample provided the 12 T cell receptor beta chains below, sequenced in a study of T cell repertoires in aging, cancer and after chemotherapy. A mixed TRB-A/B primer pool amplified rearranged TRB by multiplex touch-down PCR. TCRdb called the multiplex PCR reads again in MiXCR, with one record for every CDR3 protein. The sample lists roughly 3,500 distinct CDR3 sequences, approximately 42% occurring once. Amplification of TCR beta used genomic DNA extracted from peripheral blood. Source material: blood. These receptors all come from a human donor with a solid tumor.

The chain is built from TRBV10-3 and TRBJ1-5; 9 positions agree with TRBD1. The CDR3 runs to 14 residues. Losses at the gene ends were 6 bases for V and 4 bases for J; bases not matched to a gene: 4. Germline V CDR1 and CDR2: ENHRY, SYGVKD. The CDR3 region is CAIRADRGNQPQHF. In DNA form, the CDR3 reads TGTGCCATCAGAGCAGACAGGGGGAATCAGCCCCAGCATTTT.

There are a few counts of this clonotype. The chain is built from TRBV7-6 and TRBJ2-7, with D possibly TRBD1 on 5 matching bases. The CDR3 is 12 residues long. Germline CDR1 SGHVS, CDR2 FNYEAQ. The germline V and J ends were trimmed by 5 bases and 7 bases, with 12 bases remaining between them. CDR3 protein: CASSHRGGEQYF. As DNA, the CDR3 is TGTGCCAGCAGCCATAGGGGTGGGGAGCAGTACTTC.

J is TRBJ1-3 and V is TRBV7-2; 9 nucleotides match TRBD1. Germline V gene lookup returns CDR1 SGHTA and CDR2 FQGNSA. The CDR3 loop spans 15 amino acids. V trimming: 2 bases; J trimming: 4 bases; junction bases outside the gene matches: 3. CDR3 nucleotide sequence: TGTGCCAGCAGCTTACCTGGGACAGGGGGAAACACCATATATTTT. It codes for CASSLPGTGGNTIYF.

The chain carries TRBV29-1 and TRBJ2-1; D is unresolved. V lost 7 bases to trimming and J lost 6 bases, with 13 bases between them. This CDR3 comprises 12 residues. In germline, CDR1 is SQVTM, CDR2 ANQGSEA. The CDR3 spells CSATPNINEQFF. In DNA form, the CDR3 reads TGCAGCGCCACACCTAATATCAATGAGCAGTTCTTC.

This clonotype appeared a few times. This chain joins TRBV20-1 and TRBJ1-1, with D unclear. Germline values: CDR1 DFQATT, CDR2 SNEGSKA (reference sequence). Trimming pared 5 bases from V and 4 bases from J, leaving 11 bases between. There are 12 residues in the CDR3. The CDR3 here is CSARVGSTEAFF. The DNA of the CDR3 is TGCAGTGCTCGGGTGGGGAGCACTGAAGCTTTCTTT.

This clonotype was recorded a few times. The chain joins TRBV20-1 to TRBJ1-2, with 8 bases that match TRBD1. Per the germline V gene, CDR1 is DFQATT and CDR2 is SNEGSKA (reference sequence). CDR3 length equals 13 residues. The J segment lost 5 bases and the V segment lost 0 bases, leaving 2 bases of the junction unmatched. The CDR3 spells CSARDRTGYGYTF. The CDR3 nucleotides read TGCAGTGCTAGAGACCGGACAGGGTATGGCTACACCTTC.

The chain couples TRBV7-2 to TRBJ1-1; D unresolved. CDR3 length: 12 amino acids. The germline gives CDR1 SGHTA, CDR2 FQGNSA. V dropped 4 bases and J dropped 7 bases, with 10 bases sitting between them. The CDR3, as DNA: TGTGCCAGCAGCTCAATCCTGGGTGAAGCTTTCTTT. It specifies CASSSILGEAFF. Full variable domain (missing parts from reference TRBV7-2 and TRBJ1-1): GAGVSQSPSNKVTEKGKDVELRCDPISGHTALYWYRQSLGQGLEFLIYFQGNSAPDKSGLPSDRFSAERTGGSVSTLTIQRTQQEDSAVYLCASSSILGEAFFGQGTRLTVV.

This clonotype was picked up a small number of times. The rearrangement uses TRBV7-9 and TRBJ2-3, with D hard to call. CDR1 and CDR2 from the germline V gene are SEHNR and FQNEAQ (reference sequence). The CDR3 covers 10 residues. V was trimmed by 2 bases and J by 7 bases, leaving 1 base between them. The CDR3 DNA is TGTGCCAGCAGCTTAAATACGCAGTATTTT. Encoded protein: CASSLNTQYF.

The chain employs TRBV11-2 and TRBJ2-1; 10 bases line up with TRBD2. The CDR3 sequence is 15 residues long. The germline CDR1 and CDR2 sequences are SGHAT and FQNNGV. The J segment lost 9 bases and the V segment lost 2 bases, leaving 7 bases of the junction unmatched. The CDR3 sequence is CASSLKAGGIIEQFF. The DNA of the CDR3 is TGTGCCAGCAGCTTAAAAGCGGGAGGGATCATTGAGCAGTTCTTC.

This clonotype showed up just a few times. The chain carries TRBV20-1 and TRBJ2-5; D is unclear. Trimming pared 3 bases from V and 3 bases from J, leaving 5 bases between. Germline V gene data show CDR1 as DFQATT and CDR2 as SNEGSKA (reference sequence). CDR3 length equals 11 residues. CDR3 coding DNA: TGCAGTGCTAGTCACAAAGAGACCCAGTACTTC. Its protein is CSASHKETQYF.

This chain joins TRBV5-4 and TRBJ1-3; possibly TRBD1 for D (5 bases). CDR1 SGHNT and CDR2 YYREEE come from the germline V gene (reference sequence). V was pared by 3 bases and J by 0 bases, with 10 bases between. The CDR3 is made up of 15 amino acids. In nucleotides, the CDR3 is TGTGCCAGCAGCTCTCGACAGAGCTCTGGAAACACCATATATTTT. This codes for CASSSRQSSGNTIYF.

The CDR3 loop reads CATGTGVGFSGANVLTF. The CDR3, as DNA: TGTGCCACCGGAACGGGAGTGGGTTTCTCTGGGGCCAACGTCCTGACTTTC. This rearrangement joins TRBV15 to TRBJ2-6, with a tentative D call TRBD2 (6 bases). CDR1 is LNHNV and CDR2 is YYDKDF in the germline V gene (reference sequence). Trimming pared 8 bases from V and 0 bases from J, leaving 17 bases between. The CDR3 sequence is 17 residues long.